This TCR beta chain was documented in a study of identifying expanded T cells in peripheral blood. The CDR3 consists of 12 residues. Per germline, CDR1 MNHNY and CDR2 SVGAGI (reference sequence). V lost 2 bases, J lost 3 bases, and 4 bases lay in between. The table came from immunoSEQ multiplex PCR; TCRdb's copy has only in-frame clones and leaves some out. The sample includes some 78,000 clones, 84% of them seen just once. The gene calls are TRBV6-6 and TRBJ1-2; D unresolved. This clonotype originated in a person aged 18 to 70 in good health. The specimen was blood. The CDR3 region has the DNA TGTGCCAGCAGTTACGAGGACTATGGCTACACCTTC. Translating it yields CASSYEDYGYTF.